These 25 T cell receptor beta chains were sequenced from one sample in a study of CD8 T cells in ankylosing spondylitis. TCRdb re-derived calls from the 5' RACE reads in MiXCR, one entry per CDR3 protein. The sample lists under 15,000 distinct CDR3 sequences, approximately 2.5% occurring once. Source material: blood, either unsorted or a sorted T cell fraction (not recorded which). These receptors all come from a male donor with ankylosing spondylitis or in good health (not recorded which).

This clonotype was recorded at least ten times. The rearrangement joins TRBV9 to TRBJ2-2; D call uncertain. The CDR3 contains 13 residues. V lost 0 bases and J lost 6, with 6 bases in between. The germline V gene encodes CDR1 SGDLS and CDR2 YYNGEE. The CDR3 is CASSVAPAGELFF. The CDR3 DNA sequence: TGTGCCAGCAGCGTAGCCCCCGCCGGGGAGCTGTTTTTT.

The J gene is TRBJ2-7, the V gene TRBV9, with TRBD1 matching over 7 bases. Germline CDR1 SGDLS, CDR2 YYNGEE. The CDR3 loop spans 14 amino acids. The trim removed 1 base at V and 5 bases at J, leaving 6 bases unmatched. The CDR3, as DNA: TGTGCCAGCAGCGTACGCGACAGGGCCGACGAGCAGTACTTC. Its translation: CASSVRDRADEQYF. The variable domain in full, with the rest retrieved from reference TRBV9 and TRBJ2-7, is DSGVTQTPKHLITATGQRVTLRCSPRSGDLSVYWYQQSLDQGLQFLIQYYNGEERAKGNILERFSAQQFPDLHSELNLSSLELGDSALYFCASSVRDRADEQYFGPGTRLTVT.

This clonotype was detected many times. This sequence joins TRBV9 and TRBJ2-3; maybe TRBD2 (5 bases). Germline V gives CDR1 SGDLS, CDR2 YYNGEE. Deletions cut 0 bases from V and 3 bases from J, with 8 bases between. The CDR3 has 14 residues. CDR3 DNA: TGTGCCAGCAGCGTAGAGCGGCTGACAGATACGCAGTATTTT. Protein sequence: CASSVERLTDTQYF.

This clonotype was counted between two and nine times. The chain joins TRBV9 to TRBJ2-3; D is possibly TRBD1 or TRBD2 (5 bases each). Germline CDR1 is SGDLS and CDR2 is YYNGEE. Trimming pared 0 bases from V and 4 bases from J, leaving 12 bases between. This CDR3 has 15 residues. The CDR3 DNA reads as TGTGCCAGCAGCGTAGGGGGACCCGGGGCAGATACGCAGTATTTT. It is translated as CASSVGGPGADTQYF.

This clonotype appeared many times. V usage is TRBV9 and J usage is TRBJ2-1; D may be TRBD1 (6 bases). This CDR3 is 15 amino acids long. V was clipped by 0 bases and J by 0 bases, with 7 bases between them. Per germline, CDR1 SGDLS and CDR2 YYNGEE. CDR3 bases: TGTGCCAGCAGCGTAGGAGGGGGCTCCTACAATGAGCAGTTCTTC. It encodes CASSVGGGSYNEQFF.

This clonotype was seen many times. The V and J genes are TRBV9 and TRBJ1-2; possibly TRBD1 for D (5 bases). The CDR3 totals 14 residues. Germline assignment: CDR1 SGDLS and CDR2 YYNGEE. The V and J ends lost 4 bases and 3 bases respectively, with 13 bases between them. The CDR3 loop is CASSPGGADYGYTF. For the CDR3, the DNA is TGTGCCAGCAGCCCGGGAGGGGCCGACTATGGCTACACCTTC. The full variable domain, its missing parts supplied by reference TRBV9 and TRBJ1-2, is DSGVTQTPKHLITATGQRVTLRCSPRSGDLSVYWYQQSLDQGLQFLIQYYNGEERAKGNILERFSAQQFPDLHSELNLSSLELGDSALYFCASSPGGADYGYTFGSGTRLTVV.

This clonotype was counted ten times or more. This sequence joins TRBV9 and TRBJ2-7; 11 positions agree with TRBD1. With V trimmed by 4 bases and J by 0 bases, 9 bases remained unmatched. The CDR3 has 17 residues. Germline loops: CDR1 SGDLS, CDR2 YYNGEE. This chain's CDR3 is CASSPRTGGLSSYEQYF. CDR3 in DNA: TGTGCCAGCAGCCCCCGGACAGGGGGCCTAAGCTCCTACGAGCAGTACTTC.

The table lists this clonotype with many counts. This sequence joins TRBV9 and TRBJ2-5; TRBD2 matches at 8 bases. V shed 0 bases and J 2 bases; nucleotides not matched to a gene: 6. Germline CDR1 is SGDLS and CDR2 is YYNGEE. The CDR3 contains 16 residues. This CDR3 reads CASSVGPAGDQETQYF. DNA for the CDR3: TGTGCCAGCAGCGTAGGGCCAGCGGGAGATCAAGAGACCCAGTACTTC. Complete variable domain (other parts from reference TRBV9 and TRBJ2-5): DSGVTQTPKHLITATGQRVTLRCSPRSGDLSVYWYQQSLDQGLQFLIQYYNGEERAKGNILERFSAQQFPDLHSELNLSSLELGDSALYFCASSVGPAGDQETQYFGPGTRLLVL.

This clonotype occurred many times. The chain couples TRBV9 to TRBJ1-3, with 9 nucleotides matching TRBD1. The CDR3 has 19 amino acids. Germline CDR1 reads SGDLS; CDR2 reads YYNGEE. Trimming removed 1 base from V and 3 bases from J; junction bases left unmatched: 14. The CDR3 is CASSVRAGTGSIGGNTIYF. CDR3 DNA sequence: TGTGCCAGCAGCGTAAGGGCCGGGACAGGGTCGATCGGTGGAAACACCATATATTTT.

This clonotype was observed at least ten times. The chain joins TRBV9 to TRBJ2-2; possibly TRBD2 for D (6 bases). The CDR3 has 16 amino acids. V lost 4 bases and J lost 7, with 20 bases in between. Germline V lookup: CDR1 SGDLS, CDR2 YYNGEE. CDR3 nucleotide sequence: TGTGCCAGCAGCCCCTCGGGCGGGGCCCCCAACGGGGAGCTGTTTTTT. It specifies CASSPSGGAPNGELFF.

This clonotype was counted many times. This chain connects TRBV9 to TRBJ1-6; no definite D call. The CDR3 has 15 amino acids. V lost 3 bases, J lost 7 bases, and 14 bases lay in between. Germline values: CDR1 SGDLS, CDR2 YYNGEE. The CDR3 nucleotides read TGTGCCAGCAGCGCTCATCCGGACGGGAATTCACCCCTCCACTTT. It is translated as CASSAHPDGNSPLHF.

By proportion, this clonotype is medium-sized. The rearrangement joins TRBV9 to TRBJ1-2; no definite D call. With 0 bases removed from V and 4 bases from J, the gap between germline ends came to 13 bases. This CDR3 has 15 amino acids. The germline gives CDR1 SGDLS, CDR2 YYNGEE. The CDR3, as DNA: TGTGCCAGCAGCGTAGACAGCCGGAACCCCTATGGCTACACCTTC. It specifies CASSVDSRNPYGYTF.

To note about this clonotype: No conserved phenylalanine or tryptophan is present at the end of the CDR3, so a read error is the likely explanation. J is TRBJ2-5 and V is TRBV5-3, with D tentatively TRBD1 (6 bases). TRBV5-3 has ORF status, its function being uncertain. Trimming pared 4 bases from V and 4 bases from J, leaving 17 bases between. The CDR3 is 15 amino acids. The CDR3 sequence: CARSVQQGFTETQYL. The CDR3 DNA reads TGTGCCAGAAGCGTGCAACAGGGCTTCACAGAGACCCAGTACCTC.

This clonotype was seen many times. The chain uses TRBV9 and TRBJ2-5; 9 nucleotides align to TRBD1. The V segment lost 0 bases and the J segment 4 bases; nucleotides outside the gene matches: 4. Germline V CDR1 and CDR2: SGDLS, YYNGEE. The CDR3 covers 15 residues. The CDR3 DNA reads TGTGCCAGCAGCGTAGGATCGGGACAGGGAGAGACCCAGTACTTC. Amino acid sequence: CASSVGSGQGETQYF.

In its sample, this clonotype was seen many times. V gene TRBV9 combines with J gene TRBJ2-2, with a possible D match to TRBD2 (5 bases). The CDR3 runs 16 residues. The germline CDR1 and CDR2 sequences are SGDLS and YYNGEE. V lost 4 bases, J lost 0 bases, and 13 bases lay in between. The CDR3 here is CASSPGVRANTGELFF. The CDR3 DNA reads TGTGCCAGCAGCCCCGGGGTCCGGGCGAACACCGGGGAGCTGTTTTTT.

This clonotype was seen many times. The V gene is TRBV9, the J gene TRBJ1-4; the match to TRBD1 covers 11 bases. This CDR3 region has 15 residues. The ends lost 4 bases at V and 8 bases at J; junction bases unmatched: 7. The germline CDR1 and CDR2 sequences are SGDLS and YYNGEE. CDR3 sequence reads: CASSPRGQGEEKLFF. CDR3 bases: TGTGCCAGCAGCCCAAGGGGACAGGGGGAAGAAAAACTGTTTTTT.

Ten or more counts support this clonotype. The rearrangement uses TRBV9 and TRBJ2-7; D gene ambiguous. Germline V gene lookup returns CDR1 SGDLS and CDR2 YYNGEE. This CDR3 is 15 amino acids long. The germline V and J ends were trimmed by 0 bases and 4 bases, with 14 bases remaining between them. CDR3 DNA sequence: TGTGCCAGCAGCGTAGACGGTGGGGTAGCTTACGAGCAGTACTTC. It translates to CASSVDGGVAYEQYF.

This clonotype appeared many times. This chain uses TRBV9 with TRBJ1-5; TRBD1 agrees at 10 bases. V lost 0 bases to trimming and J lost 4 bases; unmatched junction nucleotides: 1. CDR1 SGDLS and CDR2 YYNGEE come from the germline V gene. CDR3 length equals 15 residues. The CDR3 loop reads CASSVGGQGNQPQHF. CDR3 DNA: TGTGCCAGCAGCGTAGGGGGACAGGGGAATCAGCCCCAGCATTTT.

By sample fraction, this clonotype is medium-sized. The CDR3 sequence: CASSVEVDSRRTDTQYF. In DNA, the CDR3 is TGTGCCAGCAGCGTAGAAGTGGACTCCCGGAGGACAGATACGCAGTATTTT. This chain connects TRBV9 to TRBJ2-3; the D gene is possibly TRBD2 (5 bases). The CDR3 covers 17 residues. Between the trimmed V and J ends, which lost 0 bases and 3 bases, there was a span of 17 bases. CDR1 SGDLS and CDR2 YYNGEE come from the germline V gene.

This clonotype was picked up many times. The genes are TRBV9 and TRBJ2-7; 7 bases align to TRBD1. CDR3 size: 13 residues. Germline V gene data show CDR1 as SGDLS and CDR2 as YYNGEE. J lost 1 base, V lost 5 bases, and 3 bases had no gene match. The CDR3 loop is CASRSGGSYEQYF. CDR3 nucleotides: TGTGCCAGCAGGTCAGGGGGTTCCTACGAGCAGTACTTC.

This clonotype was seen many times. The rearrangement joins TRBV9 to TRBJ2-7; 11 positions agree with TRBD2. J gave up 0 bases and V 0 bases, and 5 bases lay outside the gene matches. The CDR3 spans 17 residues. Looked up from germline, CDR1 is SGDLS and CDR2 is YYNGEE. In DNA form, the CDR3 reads TGTGCCAGCAGCGTAGGGGTAGCGGGGGGGAGCTCCTACGAGCAGTACTTC. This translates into CASSVGVAGGSSYEQYF.

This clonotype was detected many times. In DNA, the CDR3 is TGTGCCAGCAGCGTAGACGAGGGTACGCTGAGTAATTCACCCCTCCACTTT. Translated, it gives CASSVDEGTLSNSPLHF. The V and J genes are TRBV9 and TRBJ1-6, with D hard to call. The CDR3 is 17 amino acids. Germline V gene data show CDR1 as SGDLS and CDR2 as YYNGEE. Trimming took off 0 bases at V and 6 bases at J, with 16 bases between the two ends.

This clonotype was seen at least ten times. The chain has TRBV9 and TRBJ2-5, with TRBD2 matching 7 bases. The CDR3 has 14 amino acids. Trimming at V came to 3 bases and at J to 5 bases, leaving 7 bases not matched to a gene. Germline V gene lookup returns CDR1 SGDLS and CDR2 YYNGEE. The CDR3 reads CASSARTGGETQYF. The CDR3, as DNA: TGTGCCAGCAGCGCCCGAACCGGGGGGGAGACCCAGTACTTC.

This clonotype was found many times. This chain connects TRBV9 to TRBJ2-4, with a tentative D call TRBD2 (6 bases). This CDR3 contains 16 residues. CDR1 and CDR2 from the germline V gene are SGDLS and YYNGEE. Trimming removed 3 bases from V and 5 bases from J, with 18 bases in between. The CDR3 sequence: CASSAAGGVSQNIQYF. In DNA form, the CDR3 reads TGTGCCAGCAGCGCCGCTGGAGGGGTTAGCCAAAACATTCAGTACTTC.

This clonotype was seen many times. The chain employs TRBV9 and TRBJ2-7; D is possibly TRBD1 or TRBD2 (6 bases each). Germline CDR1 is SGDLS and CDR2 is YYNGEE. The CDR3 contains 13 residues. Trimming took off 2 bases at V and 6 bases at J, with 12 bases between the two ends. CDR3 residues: CASSVEQGGEQYF. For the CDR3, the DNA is TGTGCCAGCAGCGTGGAACAGGGAGGCGAGCAGTACTTC.